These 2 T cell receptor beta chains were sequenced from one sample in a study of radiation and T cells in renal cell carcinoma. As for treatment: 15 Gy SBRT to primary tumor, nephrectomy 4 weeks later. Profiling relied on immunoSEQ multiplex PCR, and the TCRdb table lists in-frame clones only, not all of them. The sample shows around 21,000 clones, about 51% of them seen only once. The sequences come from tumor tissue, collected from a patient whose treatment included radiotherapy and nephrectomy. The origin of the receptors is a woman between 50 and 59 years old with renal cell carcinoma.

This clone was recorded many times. The DNA of the CDR3 is TGTGCCAGCAGCTTTAGGGGACAGGGGAATTCACCCCTCCACTTT. This encodes CASSFRGQGNSPLHF. The V call is TRBV4-2, the J call TRBJ1-6; TRBD1 matches 10 bases. CDR1 is LGHNA and CDR2 is YNFKEQ in the germline V gene. CDR3 length equals 15 residues. Losses at the gene ends were 5 bases for V and 7 bases for J; bases not matched to a gene: 5.

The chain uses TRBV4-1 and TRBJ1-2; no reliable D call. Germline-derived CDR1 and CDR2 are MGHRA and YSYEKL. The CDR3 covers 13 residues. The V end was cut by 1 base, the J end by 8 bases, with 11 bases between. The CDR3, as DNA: TGCGCCAGCAGCCAAGTGGGGAACCCGGGCTACACCTTC. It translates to CASSQVGNPGYTF.